These T cell receptor beta chains were read from a single sample in a study of blood T cells in healthy people across ages. TCRdb independently ran MiXCR on the 5' RACE reads; one entry per CDR3 protein. The repertoire holds about 620,000 distinct CDR3 sequences, with around 21% as singletons. Material: blood. The source of these receptors is a man between 65 and 79 years old in good health. The CDR3 runs from the conserved cysteine through the conserved F or W. A D gene is named only where the DNA matches it firmly. Size tells how often a clone was seen (once, few, many) or the class of an expanded clone, and some rows leave it out.

j_call: TRBJ2-7; v_call: TRBV20-1; clone_size: few; d_call: TRBD2; cdr3_nt: TGCAGTGCTAGACTAGCGGGAGGGAGGGGATACGAGCAGTACTTC; cdr3_aa: CSARLAGGRGYEQYF
j_call: TRBJ2-5; v_call: TRBV20-1; clone_size: -; d_call: TRBD2; cdr3_nt: TGCAGTGCTAGGCCAAGCGGGGGGGCCTTGGAGACCCAGTACTTC; cdr3_aa: CSARPSGGALETQYF
j_call: TRBJ2-1; v_call: TRBV20-1; clone_size: -; d_call: TRBD2; cdr3_nt: TGCAGTGCTAGTACTAGCGGGAGGGCATCCTACAATGAGCAGTTCTTC; cdr3_aa: CSASTSGRASYNEQFF
j_call: TRBJ1-1; v_call: TRBV20-1; clone_size: few; d_call: -; cdr3_nt: TGCAGTGTCGTAGACCGAGCGACAGCCGCTGAAGCTTTCTTT; cdr3_aa: CSVVDRATAAEAFF
j_call: TRBJ2-7; v_call: TRBV21-1; clone_size: many; d_call: -; cdr3_nt: TGTGCCAGCAATGAGGAGTCCTACGAGCAGTACTTC; cdr3_aa: CASNEESYEQYF
j_call: TRBJ1-4; v_call: TRBV5-1; clone_size: -; d_call: TRBD1; cdr3_nt: TGCGCCAGCAGCTCAACCGGGACAGGATCAACTAATGAAAAACTGTTTTTT; cdr3_aa: CASSSTGTGSTNEKLFF
j_call: TRBJ2-1; v_call: TRBV12-3/TRBV12-4; clone_size: few; d_call: TRBD2; cdr3_nt: TGTGCCAGCAGTTTACGGGCTAGCGGCAATGAGCAGTTCTTC; cdr3_aa: CASSLRASGNEQFF
j_call: TRBJ2-7; v_call: TRBV5-1; clone_size: -; d_call: -; cdr3_nt: TGTGCCAGCGGCCCGGACAGGATCGGGGGCGAGCAGTACTTC; cdr3_aa: CASGPDRIGGEQYF
j_call: TRBJ1-1; v_call: TRBV24-1; clone_size: -; d_call: -; cdr3_nt: TGTGCCGCCAGTCCGGGACAGAACACTGAAGCTTTCTTT; cdr3_aa: CAASPGQNTEAFF
j_call: TRBJ2-7; v_call: TRBV3-1; clone_size: few; d_call: -; cdr3_nt: TGTGCCAGCAGCCCTGGGGACGAGCAGTACTTC; cdr3_aa: CASSPGDEQYF
j_call: TRBJ2-7; v_call: TRBV11-2; clone_size: -; d_call: -; cdr3_nt: TGTGCCAGCAGCCGTGGGGAACAGCAGTACTTC; cdr3_aa: CASSRGEQQYF
j_call: TRBJ2-4; v_call: TRBV5-6; clone_size: -; d_call: -; cdr3_nt: TGTGCCAGCAGCTTCGCAGGGGCAGCCAAAAACATTCAGTACTTC; cdr3_aa: CASSFAGAAKNIQYF
j_call: TRBJ1-4; v_call: TRBV25-1; clone_size: few; d_call: -; cdr3_nt: TGTGCCAGCAGTGGCTACAGGGCTGAAAAACTGTTTTTT; cdr3_aa: CASSGYRAEKLFF
j_call: TRBJ2-1; v_call: TRBV5-1; clone_size: few; d_call: -; cdr3_nt: TGCGCCAGCAGATCCGCAGGAACATCCTACAATGAGCAGTTCTTC; cdr3_aa: CASRSAGTSYNEQFF
j_call: TRBJ2-1; v_call: TRBV27; clone_size: -; d_call: -; cdr3_nt: TGTGCCAGCAAGGGGGCCGGGGGGAATGAGCAGTTCTTC; cdr3_aa: CASKGAGGNEQFF
j_call: TRBJ2-7; v_call: TRBV4-1; clone_size: -; d_call: TRBD2; cdr3_nt: TGCGCCAGCAGCCAAGTAGGCGGGGGACTGGACTCCTACGAGCAGTACTTC; cdr3_aa: CASSQVGGGLDSYEQYF